A single sample gave rise to the 8 T cell receptor beta chains below, sequenced in a study of CD8 T cells in ankylosing spondylitis. TCRdb analysed the 5' RACE reads with MiXCR anew, one entry per CDR3 protein. The sample carries more than 200,000 distinct CDR3 sequences, 20% to 30% recorded once. The sample taken for sequencing was blood, either unsorted or a sorted T cell fraction (not recorded which). The receptor source for this set is a male donor with ankylosing spondylitis or in good health (not recorded which).

This sequence joins TRBV29-1 and TRBJ2-1; D not resolved. CDR3 length equals 10 residues. Germline lookup yields CDR1 SQVTM and CDR2 ANQGSEA. Trimming took off 2 bases at V and 8 bases at J, with 4 bases between the two ends. For the CDR3, the DNA is TGCAGCGTTGAACTCCATGAGCAGTTCTTC. Protein product: CSVELHEQFF.

This clonotype was observed at least ten times. The CDR3 loop is CASSLVTGGDTEAFF. The CDR3 region has the DNA TGCGCCAGCAGCTTGGTGACAGGGGGAGACACTGAAGCTTTCTTT. The chain couples TRBV5-1 to TRBJ1-1, with 9 bases that match TRBD1. Germline loops: CDR1 SGHRS, CDR2 YFSETQ. V shed 0 bases and J 3 bases; nucleotides not matched to a gene: 3. The CDR3 contains 15 residues.

The chain has TRBV29-1 and TRBJ1-1, with a tentative D call TRBD1 (5 bases). The CDR3 consists of 11 residues. V was cut by 4 bases and J by 12 bases, with 15 bases left in between. Germline assignment: CDR1 SQVTM and CDR2 ANQGSEA. For the CDR3, the DNA is TGCAGCGTTGGTTTTCAAGGGGTAACTTTCTTT. Protein product: CSVGFQGVTFF.

Many counts were recorded for this clonotype. The chain carries TRBV20-1 and TRBJ1-4, with TRBD1 as a possible D gene (6 bases). CDR1 is DFQATT and CDR2 is SNEGSKA in the germline V gene (reference sequence). CDR3 length: 15 residues. V was shortened by 1 base and J by 7 bases, with 16 bases between the two germline ends. The CDR3 DNA is TGCAGTGCTAGAGCAGCTTCGGGGGGCTTTGAAAAACTGTTTTTT. Residues: CSARAASGGFEKLFF.

The gene calls are TRBV29-1 and TRBJ2-7, with D perhaps assigned TRBD1 or TRBD2 (6 bases each). Germline V lookup: CDR1 SQVTM, CDR2 ANQGSEA. The CDR3 spans 13 residues. V was trimmed by 4 bases and J by 0 bases, leaving 10 bases between them. The CDR3 protein is CSVAGEDSYEQYF. As DNA, the CDR3 is TGCAGCGTTGCAGGGGAGGACTCCTACGAGCAGTACTTC.

This clonotype was seen repeatedly, ten times or more. The chain is built from TRBV28 and TRBJ1-4, with 9 bases aligning to TRBD1. The junction had 8 bases not matched to a gene; V was cut back by 5 bases and J by 4 bases. CDR1 and CDR2 from the germline V gene are MDHEN and SYDVKM. The CDR3 loop spans 16 amino acids. CDR3: CASSVTGGAGNEKLFF. CDR3 coding DNA: TGTGCCAGCAGTGTGACAGGGGGGGCCGGTAATGAAAAACTGTTTTTT.

This clonotype was observed many times. The chain uses TRBV20-1 and TRBJ2-7, with no clear D. The CDR3 has 13 amino acids. Germline values: CDR1 DFQATT, CDR2 SNEGSKA (reference sequence). Trimming removed 3 bases at V and 0 bases at J, with 9 bases between. CDR3 amino acids: CSASWGFSYEQYF. The CDR3 DNA reads TGCAGTGCTAGTTGGGGATTCTCCTACGAGCAGTACTTC.

This clonotype was seen a handful of times. The genes are TRBV2 and TRBJ2-7; maybe TRBD2 (5 bases). Trimming shortened V by 3 bases and J by 2 bases, and 14 bases separated the two germline ends. In germline, CDR1 is SNHLY, CDR2 FYNNEI. CDR3 length: 15 amino acids. Here the CDR3 reads CASSDGFSGTYEQYF. As DNA, the CDR3 is TGTGCCAGCAGTGATGGGTTTTCGGGGACCTACGAGCAGTACTTC.